A single sample gave rise to the 10 T cell receptor beta chains below, sequenced in a study of shared clonotypes between healthy human individuals. Produced via immunoSEQ multiplex PCR; TCRdb's table is partial and in-frame only. This sample has around 600,000 clones, with approximately 95% found just once. Naive CD8 cells lacked CD45RO and underwent positive selection for CCR7, leaving out terminally differentiated effector memory CD45RA+ cells. The sample was naive CD8+ T cells sorted from blood. The source is a woman in her twenties or thirties in good health.

This chain connects TRBV5-6 to TRBJ2-1; 9 bases are a match to TRBD1. V dropped 4 bases and J dropped 8; count of bases not matched to a gene: 10. This CDR3 comprises 15 residues. Germline V gives CDR1 SGHDT, CDR2 YYEEEE. CDR3 nucleotide sequence: TGTGCCAGCAGCACCCTCGGGACAGGGTTCTATGAGCAGTTCTTC. The encoded protein is CASSTLGTGFYEQFF. Full variable domain (outside the CDR3, taken from reference TRBV5-6 and TRBJ2-1): DAGVTQSPTHLIKTRGQQVTLRCSPKSGHDTVSWYQQALGQGPQFIFQYYEEEERQRGNFPDRFSGHQFPNYSSELNVNALLLGDSALYLCASSTLGTGFYEQFFGPGTRLTVL.

This clone was seen once. The CDR3 nucleotides are TGTGCCAGCAGTGGACTAGCCTCCGAGCAGTACTTC. Translation: CASSGLASEQYF. The chain couples TRBV28 to TRBJ2-7, with TRBD2 identical over 8 bases. V lost 5 bases, J lost 6 bases, and 3 bases stayed unmatched. Germline CDR1 and CDR2: MDHEN and SYDVKM. CDR3 size: 12 residues.

This sequence joins TRBV28 and TRBJ2-1; no reliable D call. Germline V lookup: CDR1 MDHEN, CDR2 SYDVKM. The germline V and J ends were trimmed by 11 bases and 0 bases, with 20 bases remaining between them. The CDR3 length is 16 residues. This CDR3 reads CAATPSDLSSYNEQFF. CDR3 DNA: TGTGCCGCGACGCCCTCCGACCTCAGCTCCTACAATGAGCAGTTCTTC.

The gene calls are TRBV28 and TRBJ1-2; D not resolved. The CDR3 consists of 14 residues. Deletions cut 2 bases from V and 5 bases from J, with 12 bases between. Germline lookup yields CDR1 MDHEN and CDR2 SYDVKM. CDR3 amino acids: CASSLAAVSYGYTF. CDR3 bases: TGTGCCAGCAGTTTAGCTGCTGTCTCTTATGGCTACACCTTC.

This clone was found once. At the DNA level, this CDR3 is encoded by other sequences in the same sample as well. The chain links TRBV7-9 to TRBJ2-7; 9 bases are shared with TRBD2. The V gene's germline CDR1 is SEHNR and CDR2 FQNEAQ (reference sequence). CDR3 size: 15 residues. The V and J ends lost 0 bases and 1 base, in that order; junction bases with no gene match: 1. As DNA, the CDR3 is TGTGCCAGCAGCTTAGCTAGCGGGGGATCCTACGAGCAGTACTTC. Residues: CASSLASGGSYEQYF. Together with reference TRBV7-9 and TRBJ2-7, the CDR3 gives the full variable domain: DTGVSQNPRHKITKRGQNVTFRCDPISEHNRLYWYRQTLGQGPEFLTYFQNEAQLEKSRLLSDRFSAERPKGSFSTLEIQRTEQGDSAMYLCASSLASGGSYEQYFGPGTRLTVT.

The V call is TRBV5-1, the J call TRBJ2-3, with D unresolved. Germline V gives CDR1 SGHRS, CDR2 YFSETQ. The CDR3 runs to 16 residues. V was trimmed by 4 bases and J by 2 bases, leaving 17 bases between them. CDR3 sequence reads: CASSPAVLGHTDTQYF. The DNA for the CDR3 is TGCGCCAGCAGCCCGGCTGTTTTGGGCCACACAGATACGCAGTATTTT.

The chain joins TRBV7-9 to TRBJ1-3; D ambiguous. The V gene's germline CDR1 is SEHNR and CDR2 FQNEAQ (reference sequence). This CDR3 is built from 13 residues. Trimming left V 8 bases short and J 2 bases short, with 10 bases between. CDR3 in amino acids: CASAGSPGNTIYF. The DNA for the CDR3 is TGTGCCAGCGCCGGGTCACCTGGAAACACCATATATTTT.

The V gene is TRBV12-2, the J gene TRBJ1-1. TRBV12-2 is tagged as a pseudogene. The CDR3 totals 16 residues. In DNA, the CDR3 is TGTGCAAGTCGCTTAAGGAGGTCCGGGTTGAACACTGAAGCTTTCTTT. Encoded protein: CASRLRRSGLNTEAFF.

This clone showed up just once. This chain links TRBV19 with TRBJ2-7; possibly TRBD1 for D (6 bases). Germline V gene lookup returns CDR1 LNHDA and CDR2 SQIVND (reference sequence). CDR3 length: 15 amino acids. V lost 1 base to trimming and J lost 0 bases, with 10 bases between them. The CDR3 sequence: CASSIGRGISYEQYF. The CDR3 nucleotides are TGTGCCAGTAGTATAGGCAGGGGTATCTCCTACGAGCAGTACTTC.

The rearrangement joins TRBV28 to TRBJ2-5, with 12 bases that match TRBD2. The CDR3 contains 18 residues. The germline gives CDR1 MDHEN, CDR2 SYDVKM. The V gene end was trimmed by 2 bases and the J gene end by 3 bases; junction bases not matched to a gene: 10. The CDR3 spells CASSLPRTSGIQKETQYF. For the CDR3, the DNA is TGTGCCAGCAGTTTACCCCGGACTAGCGGGATCCAGAAAGAGACCCAGTACTTC. Variable domain in full (rest from reference TRBV28 and TRBJ2-5): DVKVTQSSRYLVKRTGEKVFLECVQDMDHENMFWYRQDPGLGLRLIYFSYDVKMKEKGDIPEGYSVSREKKERFSLILESASTNQTSMYLCASSLPRTSGIQKETQYFGPGTRLLVL.